This TCR beta chain derives from a study of shared clonotypes between healthy human individuals. V lost 3 bases and J lost 4; bases outside the gene matches: 7. The germline gives CDR1 SGDLS, CDR2 YYNGEE. There are 16 residues in the CDR3. An even split of each subset's genomic DNA across several immunoSEQ plates was performed. The method was immunoSEQ multiplex PCR; TCRdb's version includes in-frame clones alone and lacks a portion of them. In the table there are roughly 2.5 million clones, around 90% of which are singletons. The chain recombines TRBV9 with TRBJ1-1; 12 nucleotides line up with TRBD1. The clonotype was recovered from a man younger than 35 in good health. The sequenced sample was naive CD4+ T cells sorted from blood. Subset denoted: CD45RA+ positively selected. CDR3 DNA sequence: TGTGCCAGCAGCGCCGGGACAGGGGGCTTCCGCACTGAAGCTTTCTTT. Translated, it gives CASSAGTGGFRTEAFF.